The present TCR beta chain was sequenced within a study of blood T cell repertoires in COVID-19. The CDR3 length is 13 residues. J gave up 6 bases and V 5 bases, and 7 bases lay outside the gene matches. From germline, CDR1 is GTSNPN and CDR2 SVGIG (reference sequence). Repertoires were generated with immunoSEQ multiplex PCR, while TCRdb's copy carries only in-frame clones and drops some. Here the sample spans some 370,000 clones, around 86% being singletons. The TCR was taken from a woman aged 50 to 65 who had recovered from COVID-19. This chain joins TRBV30 and TRBJ1-1, with TRBD1 identical over 9 bases. Sample: PBMCs or T cells enriched from blood (not recorded which). In DNA form, the CDR3 reads TGTGCCTGGGGGAAGACAGGGGGGGCTGAAGCTTTCTTT. Its translation is CAWGKTGGAEAFF.